This T cell receptor beta chain was observed in a study of T cell changes during pregnancy in multiple sclerosis. Profiled with immunoSEQ multiplex PCR; TCRdb holds only in-frame clones, not every one. The sample holds fewer than 140,000 clones, around 90% seen once. Germline CDR1 and CDR2: MNHNS and SASEGT. The CDR3 is 15 residues long. V lost 7 bases and J lost 5; bases outside the gene matches: 10. The rearrangement links TRBV6-1 to TRBJ2-3; 9 bases are shared with TRBD1. This specimen was peripheral blood, taken after pregnancy. The clonotype originates from a female donor with multiple sclerosis, enrolled in a pregnancy study. CDR3 amino acids: CASIGGQGRGDTQYF. The CDR3, as DNA: TGTGCCAGCATAGGGGGACAGGGACGGGGAGATACGCAGTATTTT.